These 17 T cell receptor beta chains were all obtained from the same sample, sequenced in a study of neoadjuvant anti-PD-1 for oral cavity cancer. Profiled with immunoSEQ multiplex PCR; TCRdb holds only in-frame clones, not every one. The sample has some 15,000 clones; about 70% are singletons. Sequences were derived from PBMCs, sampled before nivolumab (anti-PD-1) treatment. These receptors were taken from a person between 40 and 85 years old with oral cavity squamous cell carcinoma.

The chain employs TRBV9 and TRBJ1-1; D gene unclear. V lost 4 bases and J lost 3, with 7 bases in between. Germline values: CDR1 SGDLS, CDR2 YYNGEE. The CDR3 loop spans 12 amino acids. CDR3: CASSPGHTEAFF. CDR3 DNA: TGTGCCAGCAGCCCTGGGCACACTGAAGCTTTCTTT.

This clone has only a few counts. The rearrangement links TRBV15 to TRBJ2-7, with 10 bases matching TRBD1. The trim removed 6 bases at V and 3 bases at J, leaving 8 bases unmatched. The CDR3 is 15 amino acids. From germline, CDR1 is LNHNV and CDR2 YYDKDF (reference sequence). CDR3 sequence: CATSPDRGSLYEQYF. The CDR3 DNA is TGTGCCACCAGTCCGGACAGGGGGAGCCTCTACGAGCAGTACTTC.

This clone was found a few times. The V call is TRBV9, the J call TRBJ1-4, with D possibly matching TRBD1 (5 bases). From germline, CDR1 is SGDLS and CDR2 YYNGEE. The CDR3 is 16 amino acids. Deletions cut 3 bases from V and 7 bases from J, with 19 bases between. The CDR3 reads CASSGKRGPLGEKLFF. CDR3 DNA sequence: TGTGCCAGCAGCGGAAAAAGGGGCCCCCTAGGTGAAAAACTGTTTTTT.

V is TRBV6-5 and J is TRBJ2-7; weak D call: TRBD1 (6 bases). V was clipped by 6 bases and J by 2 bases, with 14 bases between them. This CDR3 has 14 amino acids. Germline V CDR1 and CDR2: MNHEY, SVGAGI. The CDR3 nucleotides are TGTGCCAGCAGCCTCTCCGGACAGACCTACGAGCAGTACTTC. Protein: CASSLSGQTYEQYF.

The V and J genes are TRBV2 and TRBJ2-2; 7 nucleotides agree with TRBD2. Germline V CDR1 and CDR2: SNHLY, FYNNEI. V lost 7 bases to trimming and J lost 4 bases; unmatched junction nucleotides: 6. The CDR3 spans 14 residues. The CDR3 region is CASMLAGATGELFF. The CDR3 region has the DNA TGTGCCAGCATGCTCGCGGGAGCCACCGGGGAGCTGTTTTTT. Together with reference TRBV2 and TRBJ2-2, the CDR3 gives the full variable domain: EPEVTQTPSHQVTQMGQEVILRCVPISNHLYFYWYRQILGQKVEFLVSFYNNEISEKSEIFDDQFSVERPDGSNFTLKIRSTKLEDSAMYFCASMLAGATGELFFGEGSRLTVL.

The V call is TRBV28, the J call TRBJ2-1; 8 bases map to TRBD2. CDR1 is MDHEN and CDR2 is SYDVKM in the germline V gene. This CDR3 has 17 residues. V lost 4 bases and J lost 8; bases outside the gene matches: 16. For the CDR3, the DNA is TGTGCCAGCAGTTCCTCGGACTCGCGGGAGGTAGGGCATGAGCAGTTCTTC. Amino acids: CASSSSDSREVGHEQFF.

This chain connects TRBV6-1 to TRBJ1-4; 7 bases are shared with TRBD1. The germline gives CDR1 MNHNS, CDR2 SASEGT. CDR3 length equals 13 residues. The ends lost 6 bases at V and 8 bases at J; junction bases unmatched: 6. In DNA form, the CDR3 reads TGTGCCAGCAGGACAGGGTGGGGAGAAAAACTGTTTTTT. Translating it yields CASRTGWGEKLFF.

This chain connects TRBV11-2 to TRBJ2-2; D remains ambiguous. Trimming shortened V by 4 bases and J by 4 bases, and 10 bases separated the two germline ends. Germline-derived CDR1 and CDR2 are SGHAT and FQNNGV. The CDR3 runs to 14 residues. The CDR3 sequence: CASSYSRTTGELFF. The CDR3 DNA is TGTGCCAGCAGCTATAGTAGGACCACCGGGGAGCTGTTTTTT.

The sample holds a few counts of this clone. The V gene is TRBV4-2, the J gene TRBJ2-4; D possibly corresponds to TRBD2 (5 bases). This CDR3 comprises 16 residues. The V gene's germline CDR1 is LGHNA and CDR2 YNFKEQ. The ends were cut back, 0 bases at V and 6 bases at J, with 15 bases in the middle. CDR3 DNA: TGTGCCAGCAGCCAAGAGTCTTTCGGGGTTGGAAACATTCAGTACTTC. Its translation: CASSQESFGVGNIQYF.

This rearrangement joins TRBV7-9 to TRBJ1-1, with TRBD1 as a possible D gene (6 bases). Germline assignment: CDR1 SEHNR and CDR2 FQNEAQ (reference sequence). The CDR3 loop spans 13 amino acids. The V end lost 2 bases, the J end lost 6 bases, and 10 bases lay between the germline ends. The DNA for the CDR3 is TGTGCCAGCAGCTTAAGGGGGGGGCCTGAAGCTTTCTTT. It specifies CASSLRGGPEAFF.

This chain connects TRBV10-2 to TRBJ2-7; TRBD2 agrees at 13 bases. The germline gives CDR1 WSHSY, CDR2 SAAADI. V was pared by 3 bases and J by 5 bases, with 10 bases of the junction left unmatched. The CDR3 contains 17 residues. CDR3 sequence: CASSDSLRTSGSDEQYF. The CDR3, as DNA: TGCGCCAGCAGTGACTCCCTTCGGACTAGCGGGAGTGACGAGCAGTACTTC.

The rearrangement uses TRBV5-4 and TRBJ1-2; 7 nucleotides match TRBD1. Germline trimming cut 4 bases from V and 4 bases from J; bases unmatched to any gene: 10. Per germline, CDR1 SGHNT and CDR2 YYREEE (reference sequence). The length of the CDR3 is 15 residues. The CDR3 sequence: CASSLPGGSGYGYTF. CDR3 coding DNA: TGTGCCAGCAGCCTCCCAGGGGGGTCGGGCTATGGCTACACCTTC. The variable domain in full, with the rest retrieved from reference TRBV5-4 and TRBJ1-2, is ETGVTQSPTHLIKTRGQQVTLRCSSQSGHNTVSWYQQALGQGPQFIFQYYREEENGRGNFPPRFSGLQFPNYSSELNVNALELDDSALYLCASSLPGGSGYGYTFGSGTRLTVV.

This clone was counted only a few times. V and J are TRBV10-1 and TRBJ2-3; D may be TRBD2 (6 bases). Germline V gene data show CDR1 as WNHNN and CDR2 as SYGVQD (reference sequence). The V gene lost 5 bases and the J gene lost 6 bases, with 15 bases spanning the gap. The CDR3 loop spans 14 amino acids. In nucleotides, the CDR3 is TGCGCCAGCAGTTCCTCGACGGCGGGGGATACGCAGTATTTT. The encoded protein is CASSSSTAGDTQYF.

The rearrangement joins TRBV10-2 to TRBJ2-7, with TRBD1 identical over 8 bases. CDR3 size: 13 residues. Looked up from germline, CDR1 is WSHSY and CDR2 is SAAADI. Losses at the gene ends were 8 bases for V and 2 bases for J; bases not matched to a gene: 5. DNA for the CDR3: TGCGCCAGCCGGGACAGGAAAACCTACGAGCAGTACTTC. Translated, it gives CASRDRKTYEQYF.

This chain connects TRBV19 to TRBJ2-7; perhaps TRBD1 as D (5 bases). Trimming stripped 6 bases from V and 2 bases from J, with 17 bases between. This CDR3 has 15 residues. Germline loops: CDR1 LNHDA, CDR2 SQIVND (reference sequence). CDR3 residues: CASSPGSGQAYEQYF. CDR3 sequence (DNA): TGTGCCAGTAGCCCCGGTTCAGGGCAGGCCTACGAGCAGTACTTC.

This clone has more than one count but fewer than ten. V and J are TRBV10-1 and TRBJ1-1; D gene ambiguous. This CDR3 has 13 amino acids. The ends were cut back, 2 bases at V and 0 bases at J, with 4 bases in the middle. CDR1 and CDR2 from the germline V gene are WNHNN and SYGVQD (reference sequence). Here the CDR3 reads CASSEQVNTEAFF. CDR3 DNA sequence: TGCGCCAGCAGTGAGCAGGTGAACACTGAAGCTTTCTTT.

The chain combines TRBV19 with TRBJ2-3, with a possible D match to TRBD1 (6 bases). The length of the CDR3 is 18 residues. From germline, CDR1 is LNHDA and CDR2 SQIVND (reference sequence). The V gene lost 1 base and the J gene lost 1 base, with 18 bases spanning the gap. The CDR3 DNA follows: TGTGCCAGTAGTATAGGTTCCCCCCAGGGGACCGGCACAGATACGCAGTATTTT. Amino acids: CASSIGSPQGTGTDTQYF.